The sequence of this T cell receptor beta chain was determined in a study of blood T cell repertoires in COVID-19. The protocol was immunoSEQ multiplex PCR, while the TCRdb copy is restricted to in-frame clones and leaves out a portion. Of tens of thousands of clones detected, roughly 82% appear once; the ten largest clones hold around 7%. This CDR3 is 15 amino acids long. The junction had 14 bases not matched to a gene; V was cut back by 7 bases and J by 8 bases. The germline V gene encodes CDR1 MDHEN and CDR2 SYDVKM. The receptor comes from a man between 45 and 60 years old with active or convalescent COVID-19. The rearrangement joins TRBV28 to TRBJ2-1; TRBD2 agrees at 7 bases. Sequenced: peripheral blood. CDR3 nucleotides: TGTGCCAGCAACGATATTGGGGGGACTAATGATGAGCAGTTCTTC. It is translated as CASNDIGGTNDEQFF.